Many counts were recorded for the clone carrying this TCR beta chain. Its antigen is still unknown. This specimen comes from a study of beta chain features in type 1 diabetes. Study observations and caveats: These data did not resolve whether HLA type affects TCRB rearrangement. Within patients, naive, central memory and Treg TCRB repertoires seemed more similar than within healthy donors.

CDR1 is SGHTA and CDR2 is FQGNSA in the germline V gene. This CDR3 region has 13 residues. Trimming stripped 3 bases from V and 4 bases from J, with 9 bases between. Post-sort purity exceeded 98% for all sorted populations. Since all of the isolated RNA was reverse transcribed, expressed TCRB transcripts were what got sequenced. Clones were sequenced by immunoSEQ multiplex PCR, and TCRdb holds only the in-frame ones, with some missing. This sample has around 280,000 clones, with under 8.5% found just once. The source is a woman between 18 and 30 years old in good health. The chain combines TRBV7-2 with TRBJ1-1; D not resolved. The specimen was central memory CD4+ T cells from blood. The DNA for the CDR3 is TGTGCCAGCAGCTTGCGAGTCGGCACTGAAGCTTTCTTT. It specifies CASSLRVGTEAFF.